The 15 T cell receptor beta chains in this list originate from one sample, sequenced in a study of control samples from healthy donors and cancer patients. The repertoire was sequenced with immunoSEQ multiplex PCR; TCRdb's copy has only in-frame clones and lacks some. The profile shows some 190,000 clones, about 90% of them singletons. Sequences were obtained from blood. Receptors originate from a man aged 25-45 years in good health.

The chain employs TRBV28 and TRBJ2-1, with D maybe TRBD2 (6 bases). Germline values: CDR1 MDHEN, CDR2 SYDVKM. V was clipped by 0 bases and J by 9 bases, with 21 bases between them. The CDR3 is 17 amino acids. In DNA, the CDR3 is TGTGCCAGCAGTTTATGGCGGGGCGGGCAGGGTTTTCGTGAGCAGTTCTTC. The encoded protein is CASSLWRGGQGFREQFF.

J is TRBJ2-3 and V is TRBV27, with 12 positions matching TRBD2. Germline V gene data show CDR1 as MNHEY and CDR2 as SMNVEV (reference sequence). This CDR3 contains 15 residues. J was trimmed by 6 bases and V by 2 bases; bases with no gene match: 3. CDR3 in DNA: TGTGCCAGCAGTTTAGGACTAGCGGGAATGGATACGCAGTATTTT. Protein sequence: CASSLGLAGMDTQYF.

The V gene is TRBV4-1, the J gene TRBJ2-1, with no clear D. CDR1 is MGHRA, CDR2 YSYEKL, per germline. Trimming removed 3 bases at V and 2 bases at J, with 8 bases between. The CDR3 has 14 residues. CDR3 coding DNA: TGCGCCAGCAGCCAGGCTCTCACCTACAATGAGCAGTTCTTC. It encodes CASSQALTYNEQFF.

The chain is built from TRBV15 and TRBJ1-1, with D unresolved. This CDR3 comprises 14 residues. Trimming took 0 bases from V and 1 from J, leaving 6 bases between them. Germline lookup yields CDR1 LNHNV and CDR2 YYDKDF (reference sequence). CDR3 sequence: CATSRDGGNTEAFF. For the CDR3, the DNA is TGTGCCACCAGCAGAGATGGCGGGAACACTGAAGCTTTCTTT.

On this clone: Mismatch with germline at one junction end may stem from a read error. The chain joins TRBV25-1 to TRBJ2-2; tentatively, D is TRBD1 (6 bases). The CDR3 length is 14 residues. Germline V gene data show CDR1 as MGHDK and CDR2 as SYGVNS. This CDR3 reads CASSGTENAGELFF. CDR3 sequence (DNA): TGTGCCAGCAGTGGGACAGAGAACGCCGGGGAGCTGTTTTTT.

This clone showed up just once. The V gene is TRBV7-3, the J gene TRBJ2-7; D uncertain. The CDR3 loop spans 13 amino acids. The V and J ends lost 5 bases and 4 bases respectively, with 12 bases between them. CDR1 is SGHTA, CDR2 FQGTGA, per germline. The CDR3: CASSPSAGYEQYF. CDR3 DNA sequence: TGTGCCAGCAGCCCTTCGGCCGGTTACGAGCAGTACTTC.

The gene calls are TRBV18 and TRBJ2-3, with 10 bases matching TRBD2. In germline, CDR1 is KGHSH, CDR2 LQKENI. This CDR3 has 17 residues. With V trimmed by 3 bases and J by 2 bases, 8 bases remained unmatched. CDR3 residues: CASSPQISGGPTDTQYF. Here the CDR3 DNA reads TGTGCCAGCTCACCCCAGATTAGCGGGGGGCCCACAGATACGCAGTATTTT.

The rearrangement joins TRBV19 to TRBJ2-7; 7 nucleotides align to TRBD1. V lost 10 bases to trimming and J lost 0 bases; unmatched junction nucleotides: 9. This CDR3 has 14 residues. The germline gives CDR1 LNHDA, CDR2 SQIVND (reference sequence). CDR3 nucleotide sequence: TGTGCCACCGAAGGGACAGAGAGCTCCTACGAGCAGTACTTC. Its translation is CATEGTESSYEQYF.

This chain uses TRBV9 with TRBJ2-3; 11 bases align to TRBD2. V dropped 4 bases and J dropped 3; count of bases not matched to a gene: 7. In germline, CDR1 is SGDLS, CDR2 YYNGEE. CDR3 length: 16 residues. CDR3 DNA: TGTGCCAGCAGCCTGATAGCGGGGGGGCAAACAGATACGCAGTATTTT. This gives the protein CASSLIAGGQTDTQYF.

The chain links TRBV5-1 to TRBJ2-7, with 7 bases lining up with TRBD1. CDR3 length: 14 residues. J was trimmed by 4 bases and V by 5 bases; bases with no gene match: 9. Germline assignment: CDR1 SGHRS and CDR2 YFSETQ. As DNA, the CDR3 is TGCGCCAGCAGTTTGACAGGGAACACATACGAGCAGTACTTC. This translates into CASSLTGNTYEQYF.

The chain employs TRBV2 and TRBJ1-4; 11 bases fit TRBD1. Germline V gene sequence: CDR1 SNHLY, CDR2 FYNNEI. CDR3 size: 16 residues. Germline trimming cut 5 bases from V and 7 bases from J; bases unmatched to any gene: 9. Written as DNA, the CDR3 is TGTGCCAGCAGTTCACGGACAGGGGGCGCGGGTGAAAAACTGTTTTTT. Its protein product is CASSSRTGGAGEKLFF.

This sequence joins TRBV20-1 and TRBJ1-1; unclear D gene. CDR1 is DFQATT and CDR2 is SNEGSKA in the germline V gene (reference sequence). V shed 3 bases and J shed 4 bases, with 18 bases lying between them. The CDR3 spans 15 residues. The CDR3 DNA reads as TGCAGTGCTAGTGATTTACGGAAGGTGATCACTGAAGCTTTCTTT. Its protein product is CSASDLRKVITEAFF.

The chain couples TRBV3-1 (or the pseudogene TRBV3-2) to TRBJ2-3; TRBD2 matches 11 bases. With V trimmed by 1 base and J by 2 bases, 5 bases remained unmatched. Germline V gives CDR1 LGHDT, CDR2 YNNKEL (reference sequence). This CDR3 comprises 17 residues. The CDR3 nucleotides read TGTGCCAGCAGCCAAGGACTAGCGGGGACCTCCACAGATACGCAGTATTTT. Its translation is CASSQGLAGTSTDTQYF.

The rearrangement links TRBV19 to TRBJ2-3; the D gene could be TRBD1 or TRBD2 (5 bases each). Germline CDR1 reads LNHDA; CDR2 reads SQIVND (reference sequence). The germline V and J ends were trimmed by 5 bases and 0 bases, with 15 bases remaining between them. The CDR3 has 16 amino acids. CDR3 sequence reads: CASSRGRETSTDTQYF. The CDR3 coding sequence is TGTGCCAGTAGTCGGGGCAGGGAAACTAGCACAGATACGCAGTATTTT.

This chain connects TRBV14 to TRBJ2-5; D uncertain. Looked up from germline, CDR1 is SGHDN and CDR2 is FVKESK. The CDR3 runs 13 residues. V was cut by 3 bases and J by 4 bases, with 9 bases left in between. The CDR3 DNA sequence: TGTGCCAGCAGCCAGATAGGTGGAGAGACCCAGTACTTC. This sequence encodes CASSQIGGETQYF.